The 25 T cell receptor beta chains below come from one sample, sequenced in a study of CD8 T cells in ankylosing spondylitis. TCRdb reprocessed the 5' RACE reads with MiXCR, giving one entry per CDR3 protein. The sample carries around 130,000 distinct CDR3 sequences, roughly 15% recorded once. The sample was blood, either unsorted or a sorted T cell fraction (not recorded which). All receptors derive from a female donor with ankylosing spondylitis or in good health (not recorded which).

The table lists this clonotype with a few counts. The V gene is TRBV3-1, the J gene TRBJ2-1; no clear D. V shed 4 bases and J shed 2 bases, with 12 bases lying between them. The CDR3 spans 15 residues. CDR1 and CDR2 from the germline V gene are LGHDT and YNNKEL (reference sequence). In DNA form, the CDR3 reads TGTGCCAGCAGCCCCGGCAGCCCCGCCTACAATGAGCAGTTCTTC. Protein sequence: CASSPGSPAYNEQFF.

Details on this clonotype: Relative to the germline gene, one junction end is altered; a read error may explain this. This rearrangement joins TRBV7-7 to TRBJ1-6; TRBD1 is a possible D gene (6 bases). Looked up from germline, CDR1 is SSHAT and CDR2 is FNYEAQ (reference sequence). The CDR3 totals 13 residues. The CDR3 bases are TGTGCTAGCAGTAAAACAGGGAATTCACCCCTCCACTTT. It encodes CASSKTGNSPLHF.

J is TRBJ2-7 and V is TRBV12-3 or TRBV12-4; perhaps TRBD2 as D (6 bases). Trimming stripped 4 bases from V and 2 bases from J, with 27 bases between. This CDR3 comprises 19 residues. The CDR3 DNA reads TGTGCCAGCAGTTCCGGAAGACAGAGACTAGTCCCCTTTCCCTACGAGCAGTACTTC. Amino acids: CASSSGRQRLVPFPYEQYF.

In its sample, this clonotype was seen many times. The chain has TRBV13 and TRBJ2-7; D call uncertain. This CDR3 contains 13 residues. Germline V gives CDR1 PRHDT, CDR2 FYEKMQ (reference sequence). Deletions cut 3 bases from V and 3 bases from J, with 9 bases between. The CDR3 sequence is CASSFPNLYEQYF. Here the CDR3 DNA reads TGTGCCAGCAGCTTTCCTAACCTCTACGAGCAGTACTTC.

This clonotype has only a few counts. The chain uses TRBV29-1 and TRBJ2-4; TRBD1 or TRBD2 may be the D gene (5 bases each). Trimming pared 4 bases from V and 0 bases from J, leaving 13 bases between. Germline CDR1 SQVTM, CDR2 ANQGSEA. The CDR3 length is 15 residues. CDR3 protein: CSVVLGTLAKNIQYF. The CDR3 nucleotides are TGCAGCGTTGTATTGGGGACCTTAGCCAAAAACATTCAGTACTTC.

Here the CDR3 DNA reads TGTGCCGGGACGACTCCAGACGGCAGCCGGCCCTACAATGAGCAGTTCTTC. It is translated as CAGTTPDGSRPYNEQFF. The chain combines TRBV30 with TRBJ2-1; D tentatively reads TRBD1 or TRBD2 (5 bases each). The germline V gene encodes CDR1 GTSNPN and CDR2 SVGIG (reference sequence). The CDR3 length is 17 residues. V was shortened by 8 bases and J by 2 bases, with 25 bases between the two germline ends.

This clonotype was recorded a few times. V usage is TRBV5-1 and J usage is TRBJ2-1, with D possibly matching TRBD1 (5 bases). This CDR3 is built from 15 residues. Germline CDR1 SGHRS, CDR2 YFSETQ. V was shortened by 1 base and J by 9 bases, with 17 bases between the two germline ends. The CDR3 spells CASSLLPIQGGEQFF. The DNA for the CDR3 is TGCGCCAGCAGCTTGTTGCCTATCCAGGGCGGTGAGCAGTTCTTC.

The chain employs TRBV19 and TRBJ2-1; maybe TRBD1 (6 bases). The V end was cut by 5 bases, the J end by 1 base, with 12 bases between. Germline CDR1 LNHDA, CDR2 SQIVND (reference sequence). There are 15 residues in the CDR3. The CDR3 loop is CASSPGTPSYNEQFF. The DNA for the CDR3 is TGTGCCAGTAGTCCCGGGACACCTTCCTACAATGAGCAGTTCTTC.

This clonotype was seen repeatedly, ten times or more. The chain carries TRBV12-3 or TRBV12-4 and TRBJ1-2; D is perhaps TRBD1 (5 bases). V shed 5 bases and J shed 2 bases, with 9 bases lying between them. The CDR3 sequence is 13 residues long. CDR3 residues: CASSPGSNYGYTF. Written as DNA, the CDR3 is TGTGCCAGCAGTCCAGGGTCCAACTATGGCTACACCTTC.

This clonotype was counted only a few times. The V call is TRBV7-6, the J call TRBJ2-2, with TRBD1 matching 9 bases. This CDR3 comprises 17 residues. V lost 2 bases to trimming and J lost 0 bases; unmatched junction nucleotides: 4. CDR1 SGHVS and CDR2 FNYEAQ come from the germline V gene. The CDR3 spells CASSLMGQGANTGELFF. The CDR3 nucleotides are TGTGCCAGCAGCTTAATGGGACAGGGCGCGAACACCGGGGAGCTGTTTTTT.

Here the CDR3 reads CASRDRASNQPQHF. DNA of the CDR3: TGCGCCAGCAGGGACAGGGCGAGCAATCAGCCCCAGCATTTT. V and J are TRBV10-2 and TRBJ1-5, with 8 bases that match TRBD1. Germline loops: CDR1 WSHSY, CDR2 SAAADI. The CDR3 is 14 amino acids. Trimming at V came to 6 bases and at J to 1 base, leaving 2 bases not matched to a gene.

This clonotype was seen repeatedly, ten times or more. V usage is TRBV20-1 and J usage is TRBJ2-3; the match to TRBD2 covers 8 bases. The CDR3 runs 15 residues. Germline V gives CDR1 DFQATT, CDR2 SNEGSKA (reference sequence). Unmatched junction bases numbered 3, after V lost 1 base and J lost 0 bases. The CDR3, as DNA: TGCAGTGCTAGAGTTAGCGGGGAGAGCACAGATACGCAGTATTTT. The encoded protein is CSARVSGESTDTQYF.

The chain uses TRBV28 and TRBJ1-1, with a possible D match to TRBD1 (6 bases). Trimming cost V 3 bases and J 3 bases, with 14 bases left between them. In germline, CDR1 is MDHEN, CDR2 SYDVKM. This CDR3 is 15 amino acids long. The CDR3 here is CASSFFEEGDTEAFF. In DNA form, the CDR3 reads TGTGCCAGCAGTTTTTTCGAGGAGGGGGACACTGAAGCTTTCTTT. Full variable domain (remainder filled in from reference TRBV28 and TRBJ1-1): DVKVTQSSRYLVKRTGEKVFLECVQDMDHENMFWYRQDPGLGLRLIYFSYDVKMKEKGDIPEGYSVSREKKERFSLILESASTNQTSMYLCASSFFEEGDTEAFFGQGTRLTVV.

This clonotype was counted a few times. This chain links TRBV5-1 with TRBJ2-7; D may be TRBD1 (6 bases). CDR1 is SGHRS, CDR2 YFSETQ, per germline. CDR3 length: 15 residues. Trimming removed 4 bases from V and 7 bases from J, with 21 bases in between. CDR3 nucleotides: TGCGCCAGCAGCCTGATCCGGGACAATAAAAAGGAGCAGTACTTC. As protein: CASSLIRDNKKEQYF.

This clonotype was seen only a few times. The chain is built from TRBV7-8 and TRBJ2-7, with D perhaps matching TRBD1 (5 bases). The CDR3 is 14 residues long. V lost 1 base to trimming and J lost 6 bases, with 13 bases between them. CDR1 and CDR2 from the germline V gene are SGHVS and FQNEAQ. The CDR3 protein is CASSLGWGSFEQYF. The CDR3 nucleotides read TGTGCCAGCAGCTTAGGGTGGGGCTCGTTCGAGCAGTACTTC.

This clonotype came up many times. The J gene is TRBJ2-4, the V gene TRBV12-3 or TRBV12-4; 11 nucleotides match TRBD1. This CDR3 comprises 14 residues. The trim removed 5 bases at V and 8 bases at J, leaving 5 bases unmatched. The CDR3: CASSPPGQGDIQYF. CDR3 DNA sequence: TGTGCCAGCAGTCCCCCGGGACAGGGGGACATTCAGTACTTC.

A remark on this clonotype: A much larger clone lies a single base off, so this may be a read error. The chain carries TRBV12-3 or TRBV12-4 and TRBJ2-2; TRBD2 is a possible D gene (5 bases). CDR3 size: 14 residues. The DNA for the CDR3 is TGTGCCAGCAGTTCTGCGGCGAACACCGGGGAGCCGTTTTTT. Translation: CASSSAANTGEPFF.

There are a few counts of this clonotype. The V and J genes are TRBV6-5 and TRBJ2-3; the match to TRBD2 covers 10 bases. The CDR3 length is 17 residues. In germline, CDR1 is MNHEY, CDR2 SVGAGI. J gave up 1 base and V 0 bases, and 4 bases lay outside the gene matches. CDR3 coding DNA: TGTGCCAGCAGTTACTCGAGCGGGAGGGGGGGCACAGATACGCAGTATTTT. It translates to CASSYSSGRGGTDTQYF.

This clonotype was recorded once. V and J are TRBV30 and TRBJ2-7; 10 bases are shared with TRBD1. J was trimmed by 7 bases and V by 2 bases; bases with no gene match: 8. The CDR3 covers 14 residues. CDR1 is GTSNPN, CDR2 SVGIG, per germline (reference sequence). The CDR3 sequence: CAWSLGTGVQEQYF. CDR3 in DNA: TGTGCCTGGAGTCTAGGGACAGGGGTTCAAGAGCAGTACTTC.

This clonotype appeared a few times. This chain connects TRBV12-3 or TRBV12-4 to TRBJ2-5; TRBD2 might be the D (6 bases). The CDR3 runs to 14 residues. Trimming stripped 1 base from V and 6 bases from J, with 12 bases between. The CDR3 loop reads CASSLGGDRKTQYF. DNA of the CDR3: TGTGCCAGCAGTTTAGGGGGGGACCGGAAGACCCAGTACTTC.

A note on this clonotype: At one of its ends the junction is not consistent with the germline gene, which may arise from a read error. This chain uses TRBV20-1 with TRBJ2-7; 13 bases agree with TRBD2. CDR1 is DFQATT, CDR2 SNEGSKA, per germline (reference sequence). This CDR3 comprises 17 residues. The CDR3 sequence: CCASELAGGPWSDEQYF. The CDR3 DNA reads TGCTGTGCTAGCGAACTAGCGGGAGGGCCATGGTCCGACGAGCAGTACTTC.

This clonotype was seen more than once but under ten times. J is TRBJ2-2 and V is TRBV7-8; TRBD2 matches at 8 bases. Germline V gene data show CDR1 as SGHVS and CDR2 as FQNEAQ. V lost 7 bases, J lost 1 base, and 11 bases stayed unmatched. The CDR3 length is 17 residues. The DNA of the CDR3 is TGTGCCAGCAACCAACTTAGCGGGGCCTTGAACACCGGGGAGCTGTTTTTT. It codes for CASNQLSGALNTGELFF.

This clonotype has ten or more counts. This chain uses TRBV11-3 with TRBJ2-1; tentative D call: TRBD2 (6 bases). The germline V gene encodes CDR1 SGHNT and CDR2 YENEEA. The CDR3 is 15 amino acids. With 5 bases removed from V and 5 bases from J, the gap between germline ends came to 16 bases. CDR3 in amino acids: CASSQGLLINNEQFF. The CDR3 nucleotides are TGTGCCAGCAGCCAAGGACTACTCATTAACAATGAGCAGTTCTTC.

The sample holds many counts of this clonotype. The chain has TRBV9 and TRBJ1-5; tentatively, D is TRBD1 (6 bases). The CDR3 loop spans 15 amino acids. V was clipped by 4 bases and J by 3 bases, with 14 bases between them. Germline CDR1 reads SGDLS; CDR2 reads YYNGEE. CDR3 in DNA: TGTGCCAGCAGCTCCACAGGGTCCCCCAATCAGCCCCAGCATTTT. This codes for CASSSTGSPNQPQHF.

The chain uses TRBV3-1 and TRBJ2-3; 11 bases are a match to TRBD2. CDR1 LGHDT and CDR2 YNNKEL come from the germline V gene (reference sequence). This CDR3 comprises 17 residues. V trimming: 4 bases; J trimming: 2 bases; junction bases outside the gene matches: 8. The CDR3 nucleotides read TGTGCCAGCAGCCGACGGACTAGCGGGTACAACACAGATACGCAGTATTTT. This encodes CASSRRTSGYNTDTQYF.